The T cell receptor beta chain described here comes from a study of shared clonotypes between healthy human individuals (dated by TCRdb to 2020 to 2022). Concerning the study at large: The cohort comprised a couple of women and a few men aged 18 to 49 years. To increase sequencing depth and limit assay-specific biases, TCR repertoire library preparation and sequencing were carried out by different laboratories using diverse techniques. Between about 0.94 and 8.9 billion PBMCs per donor were obtained by leukapheresis. The study deeply sequenced blood TCR repertoires of several healthy adults to estimate repertoire size and the extent of clonotype sharing between individuals.

Findings and caveats that apply to the study as a whole: Sampling was limited to blood, and TCR repertoires in tissue likely differ from TCR repertoires in blood. The genetic and exposure-history diversity represented was limited by the small number of donors. Pairwise subsampling indicated that sequencing depth was expected to affect the degree of clonotype sharing among donors.

The donors were healthy, HIV-negative adults with no recently reported acute infections or vaccinations. All donors were Caucasian adults living in Nashville, Tennessee, USA. In the unsorted samples, approximately 85 million PBMCs were counted, and genomic DNA was extracted using the QIAamp DNA Blood Mini kit. After blood collection by leukapheresis, PBMCs were isolated using Ficoll-Histopaque density gradient centrifugation and then cryopreserved in the vapor phase of liquid nitrogen. Including cysteine and phenylalanine, the CDR3 has 15 amino acids. Just the 45-base CDR3 DNA is kept, in frame starting at base 1. Relative to germline, V is missing 4 bases and J is missing 6 bases, with 8 bases of the junction outside any gene match. The germline V gene (reference sequence) sets CDR1 to MNHNY and CDR2 to SVGAGI. Using the deep immunoSEQ assay, multiplex PCR amplified TCR CDR3 regions from genomic DNA. Genomic DNA extracted from each cell subset was distributed evenly over all wells of several immunoSEQ 96-well plates, and each plate served as one replicate. For unsorted PBMC, about 270 ng of genomic DNA, equivalent to roughly 30,000 T cell genomes, went into each replicate PCR. Genomic DNA from unsorted PBMC was sequenced over ten immunoSEQ deep assay plates. Purified libraries were measured with a Qubit 3.0 fluorometer, size-checked on a Bioanalyzer 2100, and measured again with the KAPA Library Quantification kit. Each immunoSEQ 96-well plate was sequenced on its own single-read 150-cycle Illumina NextSeq 550 flow cell. Per the source publication's procedure: Because only junctional sequences without quality scores were contained in the immunoSEQ output, filtering matching that applied to full-length reads could not be performed. Sequences were annotated with PyIR, a Python wrapper for IgBLAST v1.9, using IMGT germline references to assign V/J genes and CDR3. Reads were filtered out if the reads had weak V/J assignments (E-value above 1e-6), no CDR3, stop codons, out-of-frame junctions, or ambiguous translated residues. A V3J clonotype was defined by an identical inferred V gene, J gene, and CDR3 amino acid sequence. Percentage overlap between repertoires was computed as shared unique clonotypes divided by the size of the smaller repertoire. Richness of each repertoire was evaluated using RTK rarefaction, the Chao1 estimator, and Recon v2.1 estimates of unobserved clonotypes. TCRdb re-hosts the immuneACCESS table, in-frame sequences only. Its copies lack some clones; in the studies checked, an unresolved V gene accounts for under half of them, and the cause for the rest is not known. Clone size and the V and J calls come from that table; the DNA yielded D and trimming. The sample table shows about 490,000 clones, and 75% to 85% are seen once. The biggest ten clones account for 13% of the sample.

To note about this clone: There is no known antigen for this receptor. The sample holds no much larger clone one base away, and base qualities are not on file.

Sequenced sample: PBMCs. The chain is encoded by TRBV6-6 joined to TRBJ2-3; 9 middle bases align to TRBD2. The origin of this receptor is a woman between 40 and 50 years old in good health. Some clones in this sample may be carry-over from other donors' samples. Here the CDR3 is given as CASSSGLANMDTQYF. The DNA is TGTGCCAGCAGTTCCGGACTAGCGAATATGGATACGCAGTATTTT.